This T cell receptor beta chain was identified in a study of blood T cell repertoires in COVID-19 (dated by TCRdb to about 2020). In terms of the full investigation: Samples covering the acute and convalescent phases of COVID-19 were provided by collaborators in the United States, Italy and Spain. The samples were drawn from two sources: the first 160 participants of the ongoing ImmuneRACE study, and fewer than 1,500 subjects contributed by 6 global collaborators. A de-identified subject ID, COVID-19 status, age in years and sex were almost always included in the sample metadata. Subjects who had been exposed to COVID-19, were actively infected with it, or had recovered from it provided the deeply sampled blood TCRbeta repertoires that made up the dataset. HLA class I and class II types, where available, came from metadata supplied by the sample provider rather than from assay-based typing. A freely available public database, intended as a resource for researchers studying the immune response to SARS-CoV-2, is where the repertoires were released. The prospective study material was composed of cDNA or gDNA derived from T cells, B-cell-depleted T cells, or PBMCs. Overall results and qualifications from the work: How much clinical and demographic metadata was included differed by source and by participant, and the metadata was provided uncurated.

Whole blood was collected in K2EDTA tubes by collaborating institutions according to the institutions' own protocols. For TCRbeta analysis, collaborator samples were shipped as frozen whole blood, as isolated PBMCs, or as DNA extracted from either sample type. As concerns this clone: There is no known antigen for this receptor. No much larger clonotype is one base removed from it; base qualities were not supplied.

The germline V gene encodes CDR1 LGHDT and CDR2 YNNKEL (reference sequence). The CDR3 holds 14 amino acids from the cysteine to the phenylalanine. Of all the DNA, just the CDR3 is kept, 42 bases in frame from base 1. V loses 1 base at its end and J loses 6 bases; junction bases beyond the gene matches: 5. The immunoSEQ Assay, a bias-controlled multiplex PCR, was used to amplify TCRbeta CDR3 regions from genomic DNA. The authors processed their data as follows. Nucleated cell counts per sample were estimated from amplification of reference gene primers within the assay. To quantify the absolute abundance of each unique TCRbeta CDR3 rearrangement, sequence reads were collapsed and filtered. For each sample, productive Simpson clonality was calculated as the square root of Simpson's diversity index across productive rearrangements. TCRdb limited this immuneACCESS table to in-frame rearrangements with V and J called. A share of clones is missing; checked studies link under half to unresolved V genes, and the rest is unexplained. V and J calls plus clone size are reproduced from that table; the DNA served to infer D and trimming. This sample holds more than 150,000 clones; around 85% were observed only once. Together, the top ten hold more than 8% of the sample.

This receptor was obtained from a woman of 80 years or more with acute or convalescent COVID-19. The rearrangement joined TRBV3-1 (or the pseudogene TRBV3-2) to TRBJ2-7; 8 bases in between match TRBD1. Sequenced: peripheral blood. The nucleotide sequence is given as TGTGCCAGCAGCCAAGCGGACAGGGAGCGCGAGCAGTACTTC. The resulting protein is CASSQADREREQYF.